The clone carrying this TCR beta chain occurred a few times. Antigen: not known. Unmatched junction bases numbered 7, after V lost 8 bases and J lost 8 bases. The CDR3 has 15 residues. Germline assignment: CDR1 MDHEN and CDR2 SYDVKM. This record belongs to a study of T cell repertoires in cytomegalovirus infection. Study-level background: CMV epitopes in the study were HLA-C-restricted (recently identified) and HLA-B-restricted (well studied). Indications came from public TCR beta signatures; they pointed to CMV infection and to a matching HLA type.

Overall study results and limits: Using cumulative public TCR beta family frequency, the authors identified those who carried CMV together with the relevant HLA.

TCRdb called the reads again in MiXCR, with one record for every CDR3 protein. The table has approximately 120,000 distinct CDR3 sequences, around 31% seen once; the top ten hold about 81%. The sequence came from a human donor in good health (CMV status not recorded). Some clones in this sample may be carry-over from other donors' samples. This chain joins TRBV28 and TRBJ2-1; TRBD2 agrees at 15 bases. Sequencing used CD8+ T cells from cultured PBMCs, obtained from culture after CMV antigen stimulation. CDR3 amino acids: CASWGLAGGVDEQFF. The DNA for the CDR3 is TGTGCCAGCTGGGGACTAGCGGGGGGTGTGGATGAGCAGTTCTTC.